The rows below give T cell receptor beta chains drawn from one sample of a study of blood T cell repertoires in COVID-19. TCRdb's copy holds only in-frame clones and misses some; the assay was immunoSEQ multiplex PCR. The sample shows around 300,000 clones, around 86% of them seen only once. The sample consisted of peripheral blood. These TCRs come from a man in his forties or fifties with active or convalescent COVID-19. CDR3s include the opening cysteine and the closing phenylalanine or tryptophan. The D gene is left open where the match is weak. Rows may omit the clone size; those that give it use once, few, many or a size class.

v_gene	abundance	d_gene	j_gene	CDR3aa	CDR3nt
TRBV19	-	TRBD1	TRBJ1-4	CASMGITGTVGEKLFF	TGTGCCAGTATGGGGATAACCGGGACAGTTGGCGAAAAACTGTTTTTT
TRBV12-3/TRBV12-4	-	-	TRBJ2-7	CASSGPGYKQYF	TGTGCCAGCAGTGGCCCAGGGTACAAGCAGTACTTC
TRBV29-1	-	-	TRBJ1-1	CSVTTSGYEAFF	TGCAGCGTCACAACTTCGGGGTATGAAGCTTTCTTT
TRBV6-5	-	-	TRBJ1-6	CASSLSNSPLHF	TGTGCCAGCAGTCTCAGTAATTCACCCCTCCACTTT
TRBV5-1	-	TRBD2	TRBJ2-3	CASSLGLAGTSTDTQYF	TGCGCCAGCAGCTTGGGACTAGCGGGTACTAGCACAGATACGCAGTATTTT
TRBV28	-	-	TRBJ1-5	CASSGGGTQNQPQHF	TGTGCCAGCAGCGGGGGAGGGACGCAAAATCAGCCCCAGCATTTT
TRBV28	-	-	TRBJ1-1	CASSLMSWQANTEAFF	TGTGCCAGCAGTTTAATGTCATGGCAGGCGAACACTGAAGCTTTCTTT
TRBV5-6	-	-	TRBJ2-7	CASSAVGTSLLYEQYF	TGTGCCAGCAGCGCCGTCGGGACTTCCCTGTTATACGAGCAGTACTTC
TRBV12-5	-	-	TRBJ2-1	CASRLQGADEQFF	TGTGCTAGCCGTCTACAGGGTGCGGATGAGCAGTTCTTC
TRBV7-3	-	-	TRBJ2-3	CASSLGRTDTQYF	TGTGCCAGCAGCTTAGGCCGCACAGATACGCAGTATTTT
TRBV10-2	-	TRBD2	TRBJ2-1	CASSDQASGYYNEQFF	TGCGCCAGCAGTGATCAGGCTAGCGGGTACTACAATGAGCAGTTCTTC
TRBV11-2	few	-	TRBJ2-7	CASSLLSSYEQYF	TGTGCCAGCAGCTTACTGAGCTCCTACGAGCAGTACTTC
TRBV25-1	-	-	TRBJ1-4	CASSELGATNEKLFF	TGTGCCAGCAGTGAATTGGGGGCCACTAATGAAAAACTGTTTTTT
TRBV19	-	TRBD1	TRBJ1-5	CASSGQVGNQPQHF	TGTGCCAGTAGTGGACAGGTGGGCAATCAGCCCCAGCATTTT
TRBV4-1	-	-	TRBJ1-1	CASSQKRGTANTEAFF	TGCGCCAGCAGCCAAAAAAGGGGGACGGCGAACACTGAAGCTTTCTTT
TRBV28	-	TRBD1	TRBJ1-5	CASGGTGTRNQPQHF	TGTGCCAGCGGGGGGACAGGGACTAGAAATCAGCCCCAGCATTTT
TRBV5-1	-	TRBD2	TRBJ2-1	CASSAGRPSYNEQFF	TGCGCCAGCAGCGCCGGGAGGCCCTCCTACAATGAGCAGTTCTTC
TRBV12-3/TRBV12-4	-	-	TRBJ1-1	CASRKPGEEAFF	TGTGCCAGCAGAAAACCAGGGGAGGAAGCTTTCTTT
TRBV7-7	-	TRBD1	TRBJ2-1	CASSLDRVGNEQFF	TGTGCCAGCAGCTTGGACAGGGTCGGGAATGAGCAGTTCTTC
TRBV5-1	-	TRBD2	TRBJ2-7	CASSLGGSSYEQYF	TGCGCCAGCAGCTTGGGCGGGAGCTCCTACGAGCAGTACTTC
TRBV28	-	-	TRBJ1-1	CATSGGFNRGGTEAFF	TGTGCCACCTCCGGGGGATTTAATCGGGGCGGCACTGAAGCTTTCTTT
TRBV7-6	-	-	TRBJ1-2	CASSSYPDGKGGYTF	TGTGCCAGCAGCTCCTACCCCGACGGGAAAGGCGGCTACACCTTC
TRBV4-2	-	-	TRBJ2-1	CASSPTAGNPYNEQFF	TGTGCCAGCAGCCCCACGGCCGGGAACCCTTACAATGAGCAGTTCTTC
TRBV6-2/TRBV6-3	-	TRBD1	TRBJ1-2	CASSKTGDYGYTF	TGTGCCAGCAGCAAGACAGGGGACTATGGCTACACCTTC
TRBV19	-	TRBD1	TRBJ2-2	CASNLLTGGGTGELFF	TGTGCCAGCAACTTGCTAACAGGGGGCGGCACCGGGGAGCTGTTTTTT
TRBV28	-	TRBD2	TRBJ2-1	CASSLIAGGLYNEQFF	TGTGCCAGCAGTTTGATAGCGGGGGGGCTTTACAATGAGCAGTTCTTC
TRBV30	-	TRBD1	TRBJ1-6	CACQQGSRSAPLHF	TGTGCCTGCCAACAGGGGTCCCGTAGCGCACCCCTCCACTTT
TRBV5-1	-	TRBD1	TRBJ2-7	CASSTDRSSYEQYF	TGCGCCAGCAGCACGGACAGGTCATCCTACGAGCAGTACTTC
TRBV5-1	-	-	TRBJ2-5	CASSRLGHQETQYF	TGCGCCAGCAGCCGGCTGGGGCACCAAGAGACCCAGTACTTC
TRBV29-1	-	-	TRBJ1-2	CSVVGRGGAPYTF	TGCAGCGTTGTAGGGCGGGGAGGCGCACCCTACACCTTC
TRBV2	-	TRBD1	TRBJ1-5	CASSKGQGGFNNQPQHF	TGTGCCAGCAGTAAGGGACAGGGGGGCTTTAACAATCAGCCCCAGCATTTT
TRBV28	-	TRBD1	TRBJ1-6	CASRGGDRMNSPLHF	TGTGCCAGTAGGGGGGGGGACAGGATGAATTCACCCCTCCACTTT
TRBV29-1	-	TRBD1	TRBJ1-1	CSVEEDRRNTEAFF	TGCAGCGTTGAGGAGGACAGGAGGAACACTGAAGCTTTCTTT
TRBV6-2/TRBV6-3	once	TRBD2	TRBJ2-3	CASSSRLAGGPSTQYF	TGTGCCAGCAGTTCCAGACTAGCGGGAGGGCCTAGTACGCAGTATTTT
TRBV6-2/TRBV6-3	-	TRBD1	TRBJ2-1	CASSYSIEQGSDEQFF	TGTGCCAGCAGTTACTCGATCGAACAGGGGAGTGATGAGCAGTTCTTC
TRBV6-1	-	-	TRBJ2-7	CASSEGQVGEQYF	TGTGCCAGCAGTGAAGGACAGGTTGGCGAGCAGTACTTC
TRBV5-4	-	-	TRBJ2-5	CASSFGGMISWETQYF	TGTGCCAGCAGCTTCGGGGGAATGATATCCTGGGAGACCCAGTACTTC
TRBV3-1/TRBV3-2	-	TRBD1	TRBJ1-4	CASSPSQGAREKLFF	TGTGCCAGCAGCCCCTCCCAGGGGGCCAGAGAAAAACTGTTTTTT
TRBV7-8	-	-	TRBJ2-7	CASSFTGYSYEQYF	TGTGCCAGCAGCTTTACAGGGTACTCCTACGAGCAGTACTTC
TRBV3-1/TRBV3-2	-	TRBD1	TRBJ1-2	CASSQPDRRELYYGYTF	TGTGCCAGCAGCCAACCGGACAGGCGGGAACTGTACTATGGCTACACCTTC
TRBV4-3	-	TRBD1	TRBJ1-4	CASSQGQGGEKLFF	TGCGCCAGCAGCCAAGGACAGGGTGGTGAAAAACTGTTTTTT
TRBV24-1	-	-	TRBJ2-7	CATSDQTDSRQYF	TGTGCCACCAGTGATCAGACCGACAGTCGGCAGTACTTC
TRBV5-1	-	TRBD1	TRBJ1-1	CASSPNGQGLVWTEAFF	TGCGCCAGCAGCCCTAATGGACAGGGGCTTGTTTGGACTGAAGCTTTCTTT
TRBV2	-	-	TRBJ1-1	CASSEIGGGAEAFF	TGTGCCAGCAGTGAGATTGGGGGAGGTGCTGAAGCTTTCTTT
TRBV5-1	-	TRBD1	TRBJ2-7	CASSSGSGGGYEQYF	TGCGCCAGCAGCTCGGGGTCAGGGGGCGGGTACGAGCAGTACTTC
TRBV6-6	-	TRBD1	TRBJ1-1	CASSRGTGANTEAFF	TGTGCCAGCAGTCGAGGGACAGGGGCGAACACTGAAGCTTTCTTT
TRBV28	-	TRBD1	TRBJ1-2	CASRGQGDYRGYTF	TGTGCCAGCAGAGGACAGGGGGACTATCGTGGCTACACCTTC